This T cell receptor beta chain is from a study of T cell responses to AZD1222 COVID-19 vaccine. TCRdb keeps only in-frame clones here, not all; method: immunoSEQ multiplex PCR. This table has about 120,000 clones, 87% appearing once. V was clipped by 2 bases and J by 2 bases; unmatched bases: 18. This CDR3 is 21 amino acids long. CDR1 is MDHEN, CDR2 SYDVKM, per germline. This material consisted of peripheral blood, taken on day 0 of AZD1222 vaccination. The chain is built from TRBV28 and TRBJ2-1; 10 bases line up with TRBD1. The sequence was collected from an adult in good health. The CDR3 region is CASSLPGTGVASGSAYNEQFF. DNA of the CDR3: TGTGCCAGCAGTTTACCGGGGACAGGGGTGGCTAGCGGGTCGGCCTACAATGAGCAGTTCTTC.